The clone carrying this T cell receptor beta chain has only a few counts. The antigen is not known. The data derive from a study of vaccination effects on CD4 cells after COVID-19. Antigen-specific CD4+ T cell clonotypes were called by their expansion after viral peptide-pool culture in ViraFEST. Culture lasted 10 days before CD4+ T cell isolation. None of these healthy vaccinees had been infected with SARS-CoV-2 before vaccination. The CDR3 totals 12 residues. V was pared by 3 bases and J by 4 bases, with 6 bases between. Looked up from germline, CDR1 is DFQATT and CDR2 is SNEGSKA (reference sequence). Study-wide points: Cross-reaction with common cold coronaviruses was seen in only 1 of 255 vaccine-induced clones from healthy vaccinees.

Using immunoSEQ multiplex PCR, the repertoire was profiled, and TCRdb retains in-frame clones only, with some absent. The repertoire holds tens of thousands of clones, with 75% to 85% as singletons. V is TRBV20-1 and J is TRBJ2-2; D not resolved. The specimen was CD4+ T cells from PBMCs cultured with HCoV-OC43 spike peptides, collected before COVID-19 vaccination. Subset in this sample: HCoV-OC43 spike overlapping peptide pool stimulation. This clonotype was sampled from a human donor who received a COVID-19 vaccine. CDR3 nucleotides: TGCAGTGCTAGTCTTGGCACCGGGGAGCTGTTTTTT. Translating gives CSASLGTGELFF.